This T cell receptor (beta chain) was retrieved from a study of OX40 agonist ivuxolimab in advanced cancers. Overall study: Patients were dosed with the agonistic anti-OX40 (CD134) antibody ivuxolimab. Previous treatment with anti-PD-1, anti-PD-L1 or anti-CTLA-4 therapy was allowed; 40% had received some. Findings and limits, study-wide: Clonal expansion was among the lowest in partial responders at 0.1-3.0 mg/kg, especially CD8+.

The cohort excluded patients with autoimmune disease history or systemic immunosuppression. As regards this clone: Its antigen remains unknown.

Germline V gives CDR1 MNHEY, CDR2 SVGAGI. The CDR3 covers 15 residues. V lost 2 bases to trimming and J lost 8 bases; unmatched junction nucleotides: 6. The method was immunoSEQ multiplex PCR; TCRdb's version includes in-frame clones alone and lacks a portion of them. The sample shows roughly 96,000 clones, about 80% of them seen only once. The TCR was taken from an adult with an advanced solid tumor such as melanoma, head and neck, liver or kidney cancer. The gene calls are TRBV6-5 and TRBJ2-1; 10 bases align to TRBD2. The specimen comprised CD4+ or CD8+ T cells sorted from blood, sampled in a trial of the OX40 agonist ivuxolimab. CDR3 nucleotide sequence: TGTGCCAGCAGTTACGAGCGGGGGGGCGCCGATGAGCAGTTCTTC. It yields the protein CASSYERGGADEQFF.